This entry is about one T cell receptor (beta chain). Its antigen is currently not known. The input lacks base qualities; no much larger clone sits a single base away. Roughly 1.8 micrograms of genomic DNA were extracted from cryopreserved PBMCs for TCR beta library preparation. Longitudinal blood samples from CLL patients receiving ibrutinib monotherapy were subjected to high-throughput TCR beta sequencing. The patients took part in an open-label, single-center phase 2 trial of ibrutinib monotherapy. The data stem from a study of cytotoxic CD8 clonotypes in ibrutinib-treated CLL (TCRdb year 2021). Some background on the complete study: The cohort had ten to twelve relapsed/refractory and around 16 treatment-naive patients; some 17 were IGHV unmutated. Partial responses were observed in 24 patients and complete responses in 2; after a median follow-up of around 68 months, remission was maintained in around 14 patients and progression was observed in roughly twelve. The response samples were drawn at a median of roughly eleven months into treatment, with a range of about 6 to 36 months. An average of about 260,000 productive templates and 94,082 productive rearrangements was obtained per sample. Longitudinal samples were available for about 30% of the 86 trial participants. Cryopreserved peripheral blood mononuclear cells were collected at three points: before therapy, at response, and at either sustained remission or disease progression. Points the paper makes about the study in general: Lymph node repertoires were not examined, and the timing of sampling was not matched between patients in sustained remission and those whose disease progressed. Baseline clonality exceeded that of age-matched healthy donors and correlated strongly with circulating CD8+ T-cell counts. Clonality increased at ibrutinib response, stayed stable in sustained remission, and fell back toward baseline at progression. Public clonotypes were found to be uncommon and were observed to contract or remain stable during treatment; the increase in clonality was shown to reflect expansion of private clonotypes at ibrutinib response.

Each clonotype received, on average, about 10x coverage in deep resolution sequencing performed on a MiSeq, where the target depth lay between 1 in 1 million and 1 in 200,000 T cells. TCR beta libraries were generated with the immunoSEQ hsTCRB Kit. The paper's data handling went like this. The data were analyzed with ImmunoSEQ Analyzer and ImmunoSEQ Data Assistant, and V, D and J gene assignments followed IMGT definitions. Clonality, which ranges from 0 to 1, was calculated as one minus the normalized Shannon entropy of productive rearrangement frequencies. Only overrepresented clonotypes making up at least 0.05% of each patient's repertoire were included in the public clonotype analysis. Repertoires from about a dozen age-matched healthy donors in immuneACCESS were used as clonality controls. TCRdb took over this immuneACCESS table, retaining in-frame rearrangements with V and J assigned. Such tables are incomplete; in checked studies, under half of the missing clones stem from an unresolved V gene, and the remainder is unexplained. V and J calls and clone size are those listed in that table; D and trimming were worked out from the DNA. This sample gives approximately 30,000 clones in total; roughly 59% of them show up just once. The ten largest clones represent approximately 4.7% of the sample.

Sequencing was performed on PBMCs, taken before ibrutinib treatment. The sequence came from a human donor with chronic lymphocytic leukemia.

For the CDR3, the sequence is CASSPRGLGLYEQYF. The sequenced DNA: TGTGCCAGCTCACCACGAGGACTAGGACTCTACGAGCAGTACTTC. The chain employs TRBV18 and TRBJ2-7; 7 of the junction bases match TRBD2. The CDR3 has 15 amino acids, counting the end cysteine and phenylalanine. This entry keeps only the CDR3 DNA: 45 bases, framed from base 1. For CDR1 and CDR2, the germline V gene lists KGHSH and LQKENI. Germline trimming: 1 base from V, 3 bases from J; junction bases outside gene matches: 6. Reference TRBV18 and TRBJ2-7 proteins supply the regions before and after the CDR3; the full variable domain is: NAGVMQNPRHLVRRRGQEARLRCSPMKGHSHVYWYRQLPEEGLKFMVYLQKENIIDESGMPKERFSAEFPKEGPSILRIQQVVRGDSAAYFCASSPRGLGLYEQYFGPGTRLTVT.